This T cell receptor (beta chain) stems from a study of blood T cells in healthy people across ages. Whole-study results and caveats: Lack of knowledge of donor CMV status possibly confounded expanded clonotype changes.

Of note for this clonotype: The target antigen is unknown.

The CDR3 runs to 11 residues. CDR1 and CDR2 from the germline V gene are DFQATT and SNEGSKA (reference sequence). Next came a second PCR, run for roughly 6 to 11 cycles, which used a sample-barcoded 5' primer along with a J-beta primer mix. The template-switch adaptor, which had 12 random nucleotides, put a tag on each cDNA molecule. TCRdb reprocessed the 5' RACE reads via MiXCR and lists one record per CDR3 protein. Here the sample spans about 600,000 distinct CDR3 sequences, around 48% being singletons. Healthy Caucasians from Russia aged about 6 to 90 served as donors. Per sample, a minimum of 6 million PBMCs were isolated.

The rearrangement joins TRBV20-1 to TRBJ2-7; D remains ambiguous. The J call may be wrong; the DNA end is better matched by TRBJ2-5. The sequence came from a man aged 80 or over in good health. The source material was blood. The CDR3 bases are TGCAGTGCTAGAGATAGGAAGACCCAGTACTTC. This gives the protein CSARDRKTQYF.